This T cell receptor beta chain was sequenced during a study of monozygotic twins with inflammatory bowel disease. Overall study findings and caveats: Among T cells, the various subtypes were not distinguishable. IBD patients displayed reduced TCRbeta diversity (inverse Simpson) when set against healthy co-twins. The existence of one strong signal or clonotype linked to IBD lacked support.

Concerning this clonotype itself: The antigen remains undetermined.

CDR1 is MNHEY, CDR2 SVGEGT, per germline. CDR3 length: 14 amino acids. Reprocessing the 5' RACE reads, TCRdb reports a single entry for every CDR3 protein and omits DNA. The sample yields roughly 150,000 distinct CDR3 sequences, of which the top ten take up around 1.2%. Total RNA isolation used whole blood (no T cell sorting was performed). This chain connects TRBV6-2 or TRBV6-3 to TRBJ2-7; TCRdb's assignment of TRBD1 cannot be checked, as there is no DNA. Sequencing was done on a sample of blood. The receptor was derived from a human donor with ulcerative colitis or Crohn's disease, or a healthy co-twin of an affected twin (not recorded which). The CDR3: CASIPDSISYEQYF.